A selection of T cell receptor beta chains follows, all from one sample in a study of blood T cell repertoires in COVID-19. TCRdb keeps only in-frame clones here, not all; method: immunoSEQ multiplex PCR. The top ten clones hold approximately 5.3% of a sample with roughly 300,000 clones, over 75% of them seen once. Material for sequencing was PBMCs or T cells enriched from blood (not recorded which). The receptors originated from a woman under 40 who had recovered from COVID-19. Each CDR3 is given with its conserved first and last residue. Each record gives: J gene, clone size, D gene, V gene, CDR3 DNA, CDR3 protein. The D gene is left open where the match is weak. The size field is filled for only some rows; it gives once, few, many or a size class.

J gene: TRBJ2-7
clone size: -
D gene: -
V gene: TRBV3-1/TRBV3-2
CDR3 DNA: TGTGCCAGCAGCCAAGATCCCAGGCCCTCCTACGAGCAGTACTTC
CDR3 protein: CASSQDPRPSYEQYF

J gene: TRBJ2-2
clone size: -
D gene: -
V gene: TRBV7-7
CDR3 DNA: TGTGCCAGCAGCTTAACATCCAACACCGGGGAGCTGTTTTTT
CDR3 protein: CASSLTSNTGELFF

J gene: TRBJ1-2
clone size: once
D gene: TRBD1
V gene: TRBV6-5
CDR3 DNA: TGTGCCATCCTCTCCGAGACAGGGAGCTATGGCTACACCTTC
CDR3 protein: CAILSETGSYGYTF

J gene: TRBJ1-1
clone size: once
D gene: -
V gene: TRBV6-5
CDR3 DNA: TGTGCCAGCAGGCCATGGGGACAGAACACTGAAGCTTTCTTT
CDR3 protein: CASRPWGQNTEAFF

J gene: TRBJ1-2
clone size: -
D gene: TRBD1
V gene: TRBV10-2
CDR3 DNA: TGCGCCAGCAGCGGCGACAGGGTCGGCTACACCTTC
CDR3 protein: CASSGDRVGYTF

J gene: TRBJ1-3
clone size: -
D gene: -
V gene: TRBV6-5
CDR3 DNA: TGTGCCAGCAGTTACAGGGGGAATGGAAACACCATATATTTT
CDR3 protein: CASSYRGNGNTIYF

J gene: TRBJ1-6
clone size: -
D gene: TRBD1
V gene: TRBV3-1/TRBV3-2
CDR3 DNA: TGTGCCAGCAGCCAAGATCTAACAGGGGTTTATAATTCACCCCTCCACTTT
CDR3 protein: CASSQDLTGVYNSPLHF

J gene: TRBJ2-3
clone size: -
D gene: -
V gene: TRBV9
CDR3 DNA: TGTGCCAGCAGCGTAACAGGAAGCACAGATACGCAGTATTTT
CDR3 protein: CASSVTGSTDTQYF

J gene: TRBJ2-5
clone size: -
D gene: TRBD1
V gene: TRBV5-1
CDR3 DNA: TGCGCCAGCTTTCCGGGACAGGGGGTTACAGAGACCCAGTACTTC
CDR3 protein: CASFPGQGVTETQYF

J gene: TRBJ2-7
clone size: -
D gene: TRBD2
V gene: TRBV6-2/TRBV6-3
CDR3 DNA: TGTGCCAGCAGTTACCCAAGACTAGCGGGGATATACGAGCAGTACTTC
CDR3 protein: CASSYPRLAGIYEQYF

J gene: TRBJ1-1
clone size: once
D gene: -
V gene: TRBV21-1
CDR3 DNA: TGTGCCAGCAGCTCCCCCACTCTAGCTGAAGCTTTCTTT
CDR3 protein: CASSSPTLAEAFF

J gene: TRBJ1-6
clone size: once
D gene: TRBD1
V gene: TRBV19
CDR3 DNA: TGTGCCAGTAGTTCACGGGCCGGGACAGAGAATTCACCCCTCCACTTT
CDR3 protein: CASSSRAGTENSPLHF

J gene: TRBJ1-6
clone size: -
D gene: -
V gene: TRBV5-6
CDR3 DNA: TGTGCCAGCAGCTTGGTGTCCTATGGTGGTTCACCCCTCCACTTT
CDR3 protein: CASSLVSYGGSPLHF

J gene: TRBJ2-5
clone size: -
D gene: TRBD1
V gene: TRBV5-6
CDR3 DNA: TGTGCCAGCAGCTTGGCCGCAGGGGGCCACGAGACCCAGTACTTC
CDR3 protein: CASSLAAGGHETQYF

J gene: TRBJ1-2
clone size: few
D gene: -
V gene: TRBV5-4
CDR3 DNA: TGTGCCAGCAGCTTGGGCGCAGGGCGGTATGGCTACACCTTC
CDR3 protein: CASSLGAGRYGYTF

J gene: TRBJ2-1
clone size: -
D gene: TRBD2
V gene: TRBV10-2
CDR3 DNA: TGCGCCAGCAGTGAGTTGTCTAGCGGGCAGTTCTTC
CDR3 protein: CASSELSSGQFF

J gene: TRBJ1-2
clone size: -
D gene: -
V gene: TRBV3-1/TRBV3-2
CDR3 DNA: TGTGCCAGCAGCCAAGATTCGTCCGGGTCTCAAGATGGCTACACCTTC
CDR3 protein: CASSQDSSGSQDGYTF

J gene: TRBJ1-6
clone size: -
D gene: -
V gene: TRBV5-8
CDR3 DNA: TGTGCCAGCAGCTGGACAACTCGTTCACCCCTCCACTTT
CDR3 protein: CASSWTTRSPLHF

J gene: TRBJ1-1
clone size: -
D gene: -
V gene: TRBV7-2
CDR3 DNA: TGTGCCAGCAGCCCTCGATTGACGGGTTCTGAAGCTTTCTTT
CDR3 protein: CASSPRLTGSEAFF

J gene: TRBJ2-5
clone size: -
D gene: -
V gene: TRBV5-1
CDR3 DNA: TGCGCCAGCAGCTGGGGACACCAGAAAGAGACCCAGTACTTC
CDR3 protein: CASSWGHQKETQYF

J gene: TRBJ2-7
clone size: -
D gene: TRBD1
V gene: TRBV5-1
CDR3 DNA: TGCGCCAGCAGCTACCCGACAGGGAAAGTGCGTTCCTACGAGCAGTACTTC
CDR3 protein: CASSYPTGKVRSYEQYF

J gene: TRBJ1-4
clone size: -
D gene: -
V gene: TRBV7-8
CDR3 DNA: TGTGCCAGCAGCCGGGAACGGGGGGCTGTTGAAAAACTGTTTTTT
CDR3 protein: CASSRERGAVEKLFF

J gene: TRBJ1-5
clone size: -
D gene: -
V gene: TRBV11-2
CDR3 DNA: TGTGCCAGCAGCTTAGGTCCAGGGAAGAATCAGCCCCAGCATTTT
CDR3 protein: CASSLGPGKNQPQHF

J gene: TRBJ2-3
clone size: -
D gene: TRBD2
V gene: TRBV7-7
CDR3 DNA: TGTGCTAGCAGCCCCCGGGGTAGCGGGGAGGGAGATACGCAGTATTTT
CDR3 protein: CASSPRGSGEGDTQYF

J gene: TRBJ1-1
clone size: -
D gene: -
V gene: TRBV2
CDR3 DNA: TGTGCCAGCAGTATAAACCCTGTCGATCGGGCTGAAGCTTTCTTT
CDR3 protein: CASSINPVDRAEAFF

J gene: TRBJ2-7
clone size: -
D gene: TRBD1
V gene: TRBV19
CDR3 DNA: TGTGCCAGTAGTATAGACGGGACAGGTCCCTACGAGCAGTACTTC
CDR3 protein: CASSIDGTGPYEQYF

J gene: TRBJ1-2
clone size: -
D gene: -
V gene: TRBV20-1
CDR3 DNA: TGCAGTGCTAGTTATAACTATGGCTACACCTTC
CDR3 protein: CSASYNYGYTF

J gene: TRBJ1-3
clone size: once
D gene: -
V gene: TRBV10-2
CDR3 DNA: TGCGCCAGCAGTGACCTCCAGGGCTACTCTGGAAACACCATATATTTT
CDR3 protein: CASSDLQGYSGNTIYF

J gene: TRBJ1-3
clone size: -
D gene: TRBD1
V gene: TRBV13
CDR3 DNA: TGTGCCAGCAGCTCCGTGGACAGGGACGGAAACACCATATATTTT
CDR3 protein: CASSSVDRDGNTIYF

J gene: TRBJ2-1
clone size: -
D gene: TRBD2
V gene: TRBV2
CDR3 DNA: TGTGCCAGCAGCGTAGCGGGGGGGTTCGATGAGCAGTTCTTC
CDR3 protein: CASSVAGGFDEQFF

J gene: TRBJ2-5
clone size: -
D gene: TRBD2
V gene: TRBV9
CDR3 DNA: TGTGCCAGCAGCGTAGTCGGGAGGGGATACCAAGAGACCCAGTACTTC
CDR3 protein: CASSVVGRGYQETQYF

J gene: TRBJ2-3
clone size: -
D gene: -
V gene: TRBV4-2
CDR3 DNA: TGTGCCAGCAGCCACCGCGGGGGCGAGACAGATACGCAGTATTTT
CDR3 protein: CASSHRGGETDTQYF

J gene: TRBJ1-2
clone size: -
D gene: -
V gene: TRBV7-9
CDR3 DNA: TGTGCCAGCAGCTTAGCTGGAGGCGGCTACACCTTC
CDR3 protein: CASSLAGGGYTF

J gene: TRBJ1-1
clone size: -
D gene: -
V gene: TRBV18
CDR3 DNA: TGTGCCAGCTCACCAGAAAGGGGGTATACTGAAGCTTTCTTT
CDR3 protein: CASSPERGYTEAFF

J gene: TRBJ2-1
clone size: -
D gene: TRBD2
V gene: TRBV11-2
CDR3 DNA: TGTGCCAGCAGCTTGGGACTAGTAAGTAATGAGCAGTTCTTC
CDR3 protein: CASSLGLVSNEQFF

J gene: TRBJ2-7
clone size: -
D gene: TRBD1
V gene: TRBV19
CDR3 DNA: TGTGCCAGTAGGATGACAGGGGCGCTTACCTACGAGCAGTACTTC
CDR3 protein: CASRMTGALTYEQYF

J gene: TRBJ1-1
clone size: -
D gene: -
V gene: TRBV4-1
CDR3 DNA: TGCGCCAGCAGCCAAGTCGGATGGGGGCGGAACACTGAAGCTTTCTTT
CDR3 protein: CASSQVGWGRNTEAFF

J gene: TRBJ1-5
clone size: -
D gene: TRBD1
V gene: TRBV29-1
CDR3 DNA: TGCAGCGTTGAAGGGGGACAGGGTTGTTTCTCCTGGAAGGAGCCCCAGCATTTT
CDR3 protein: CSVEGGQGCFSWKEPQHF

J gene: TRBJ2-6
clone size: -
D gene: -
V gene: TRBV6-2/TRBV6-3
CDR3 DNA: TGTGCCAGCAGTAAGGGACGGGACTCGCGCTCTGGGGCCAACGTCCTGACTTTC
CDR3 protein: CASSKGRDSRSGANVLTF

J gene: TRBJ2-2
clone size: -
D gene: -
V gene: TRBV9
CDR3 DNA: TGTGCCAGCTCCCGCAGTGGCAGCACCGGGGAGCTGTTTTTT
CDR3 protein: CASSRSGSTGELFF

J gene: TRBJ2-5
clone size: -
D gene: TRBD2
V gene: TRBV15
CDR3 DNA: TGTGCCACCAGTGGGCGGGGGGCTGGAGAGACCCAGTACTTC
CDR3 protein: CATSGRGAGETQYF

J gene: TRBJ1-1
clone size: -
D gene: TRBD1
V gene: TRBV16
CDR3 DNA: TGTGCCAGCAGCCAATCGAAACAGGGGACTGAAGCTTTCTTT
CDR3 protein: CASSQSKQGTEAFF